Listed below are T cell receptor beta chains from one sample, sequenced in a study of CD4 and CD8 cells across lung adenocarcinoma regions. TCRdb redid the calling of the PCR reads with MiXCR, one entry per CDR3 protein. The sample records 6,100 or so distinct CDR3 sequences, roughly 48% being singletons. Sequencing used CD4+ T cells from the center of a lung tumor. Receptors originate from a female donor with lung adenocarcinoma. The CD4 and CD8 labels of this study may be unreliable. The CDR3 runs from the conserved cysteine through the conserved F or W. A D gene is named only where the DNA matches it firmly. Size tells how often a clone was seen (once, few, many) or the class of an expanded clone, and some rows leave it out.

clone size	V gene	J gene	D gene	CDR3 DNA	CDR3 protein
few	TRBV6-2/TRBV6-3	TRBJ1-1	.	TGTGCCAGCAGTTACCCCCCGGGGGGCCGGGCGGGGTCCACTGAAGCTTTCTTT	CASSYPPGGRAGSTEAFF
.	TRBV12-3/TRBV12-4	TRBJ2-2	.	TGTGCCAGCAGTGACGAGACAGGTCACGGGGAGCTGTTTTTT	CASSDETGHGELFF
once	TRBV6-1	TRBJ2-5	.	TGTGCCAGCAGTGTTGTTGGGGACAATGAGCAGTACTTC	CASSVVGDNEQYF
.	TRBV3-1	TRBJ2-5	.	TGTGCCAGCAGCTCCATGGGATCGGGGGTTAAGGAGACCCAGTACTTC	CASSSMGSGVKETQYF
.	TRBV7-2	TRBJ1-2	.	TGTGCCAGCAGCCGTGAGCGGACGTTCTATGGCTACACCTTC	CASSRERTFYGYTF
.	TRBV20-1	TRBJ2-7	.	TGCAGTGCTAGAGCTGGGTACGAGCAGTACTTC	CSARAGYEQYF
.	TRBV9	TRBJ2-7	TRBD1	TGTGCCAGCAGCGGACAGGGGGCCTACGAGCAGTACTTC	CASSGQGAYEQYF
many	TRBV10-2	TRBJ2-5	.	TGCGCCAGCAGTGAGCCGGGGCCCGAAGAGACCCAGTACTTC	CASSEPGPEETQYF
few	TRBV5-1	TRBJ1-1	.	TGCGCCAGCAGCTTCACCATGAACACTGAAGCTTTCTTT	CASSFTMNTEAFF
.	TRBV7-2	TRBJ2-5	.	TGTGCCAGCAGCTTCTTCCGTCCAAAGAGCTACGATCTGTTCTTC	CASSFFRPKSYDLFF
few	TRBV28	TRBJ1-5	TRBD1	TGTGCCAGCAGTTTAGGGGCAGGGGGAACTAATCAGCCCCAGCATTTT	CASSLGAGGTNQPQHF
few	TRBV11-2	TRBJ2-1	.	TGTGCCAGCACCCCTAATGGCCTACGCTCCTACAATGAGCAGTTCTTC	CASTPNGLRSYNEQFF
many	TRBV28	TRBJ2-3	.	TGTGCCAGCAGCCAAATGGGGGGCCTAGATACGCAGTATTTT	CASSQMGGLDTQYF
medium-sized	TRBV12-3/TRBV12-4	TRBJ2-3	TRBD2	TGTGCCAGCAGTTTAGGACTAGCGGGATTGAGGGTAGATACGCAGTATTTT	CASSLGLAGLRVDTQYF
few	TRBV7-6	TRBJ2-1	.	TGTGCCAGCAGCTTGCGGAGAAACAGGGTCAATGAGCAGTTCTTC	CASSLRRNRVNEQFF
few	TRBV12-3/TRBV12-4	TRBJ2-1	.	TGTGCCAGCAGTCCCTCCCTCACTAGTTCGAATGAGCAGTTCTTC	CASSPSLTSSNEQFF
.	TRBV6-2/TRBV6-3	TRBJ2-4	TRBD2	TGTGCCAGCAGTTACTCCGCGGGAGAGCAGTACTTC	CASSYSAGEQYF
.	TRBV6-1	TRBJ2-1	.	TGTGCCAGCAGGGCTGTTAGCTCCTCCGATAAGCAGTTCTTT	CASRAVSSSDKQFF
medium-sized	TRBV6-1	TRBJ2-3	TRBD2	TGTGCCAGCAGTCCTAGCGGGCACCCAACCACAGATACGCAGTATTTT	CASSPSGHPTTDTQYF
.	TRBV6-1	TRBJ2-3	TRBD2	TGTGCCAGCACGAGGAGCGGGAGGGCCAGGGCAGATACGCAGTATTTT	CASTRSGRARADTQYF
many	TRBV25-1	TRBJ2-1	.	TGTGCCAGCAGTCCCCTCGGACAGTCCTCCTCCTACAATGAGCAGTTCTTC	CASSPLGQSSSYNEQFF
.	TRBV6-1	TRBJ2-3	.	TGTGCCAGGGGAGAGGGGGGCAGTGGCCAAGATACGCAGTACTTT	CARGEGGSGQDTQYF
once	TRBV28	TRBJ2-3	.	TGTGCCAGCAGTCCAGCCAAAAACACGCAGTATTTC	CASSPAKNTQYF
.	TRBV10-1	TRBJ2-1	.	TGCGCCAGCATCGAGCGGGCCCACAATGAGCAGTTCTTC	CASIERAHNEQFF
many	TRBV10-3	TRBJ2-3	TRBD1	TGTGCCATCAGGCCCCAGGGGGCAGATACGCAGTATTTT	CAIRPQGADTQYF
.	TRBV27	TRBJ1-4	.	TGTGCCAGCAGTTTTAAAGACTCAAAACTGTTTTTT	CASSFKDSKLFF
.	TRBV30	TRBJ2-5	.	TGTGCCTGGAAGGCGGGACGTGCCCAAGAGACCCAGTACTTC	CAWKAGRAQETQYF
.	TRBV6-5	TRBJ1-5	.	TGTGCCAGCAGTAACAGGGATAGCAATCAGCCCCAGCATTTT	CASSNRDSNQPQHF
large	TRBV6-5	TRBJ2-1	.	TGTGCCAGCAGCTACCAGAGGGGCGGGGAGTACAATGAGCAGTTCTTC	CASSYQRGGEYNEQFF
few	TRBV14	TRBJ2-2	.	TGTGCCAGCAGCCGAGCGGCTACAGTCACCGGGGAGCTGTTTTTT	CASSRAATVTGELFF
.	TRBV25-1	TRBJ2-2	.	TGTGCCAGCAGTAGTCAGGACGGTTCCGGGACGCTGTATTTT	CASSSQDGSGTLYF
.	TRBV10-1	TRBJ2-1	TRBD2	TGCGCCAGCAGTGAAAGAGCGGGGGGTTTTAATGAGCAGTTCTTC	CASSERAGGFNEQFF
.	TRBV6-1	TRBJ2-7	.	TGTGCCAGCAGTAGAGGGACCGACGACTCCTACGAGCAGTACTTC	CASSRGTDDSYEQYF
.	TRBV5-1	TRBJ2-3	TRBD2	TGCGCCAGCAGCTTAGGACTAGCGGGACCAGATACGCAGTATTTT	CASSLGLAGPDTQYF
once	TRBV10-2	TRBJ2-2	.	TGCGCCAGCAGTGAAGGAGGAGGAGGGGCCGGGGAGCTGTTTTTT	CASSEGGGGAGELFF
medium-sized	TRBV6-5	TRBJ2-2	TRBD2	TGTGCCAGCAGTACTAGCGGGAGGGACACCGGGGAGCTGTTTTTT	CASSTSGRDTGELFF
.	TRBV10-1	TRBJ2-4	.	TGCGTCTCGGAGCTGGAAGGTAAAGACATTCAGTACTTT	CVSELEGKDIQYF
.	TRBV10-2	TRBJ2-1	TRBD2	TGCGCCAGCAGTGGTCGGGAGGGCCTCTTAAGCTCCTACGAGCAGTTCTTC	CASSGREGLLSSYEQFF
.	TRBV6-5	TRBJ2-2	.	TGTGCCAGCAGAAACTCGGACTCTCGGAAGACCGGGGAGCTGTTTTTT	CASRNSDSRKTGELFF
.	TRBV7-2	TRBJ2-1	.	TGTGCCAGCAGTCCAGTGACTGCCGGGGGGCAGTTTTTT	CASSPVTAGGQFF
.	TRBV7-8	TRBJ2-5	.	TGTGCCAGCAGCTTCCGCGACAGGTTGGAGACCCAGTACTTC	CASSFRDRLETQYF
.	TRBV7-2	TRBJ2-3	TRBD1	TGTGCCAGCAGACCGGACAGGGGGCGAGCCACAGACACGCAGTATTTT	CASRPDRGRATDTQYF
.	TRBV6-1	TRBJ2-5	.	TGTGCCGGCATTGGGGCCCGTGACCAAGAGACCCAGTATTTC	CAGIGARDQETQYF
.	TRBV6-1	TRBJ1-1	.	TGTGCCAGCAGTAAGCTAGGAAACACTGAAGCTTTCTTT	CASSKLGNTEAFF
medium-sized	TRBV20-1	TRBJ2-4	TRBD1	TGCAGTGCCAGTGACAGGGGTGACAAAAACATTCAGTACTTC	CSASDRGDKNIQYF
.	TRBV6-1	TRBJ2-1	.	TGTGCCAGCACCGACGGGGCGGGGGCTCCCTACGAGCAGTTCTTC	CASTDGAGAPYEQFF
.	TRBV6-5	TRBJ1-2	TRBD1	TGTGCCAGCAGTTACGGACAGGGGGGGGGCTACACCTTC	CASSYGQGGGYTF
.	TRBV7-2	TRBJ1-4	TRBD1	TGTGCCAGCAGCCGACAGGGGCCGAATGAAAAACTGTTTTTT	CASSRQGPNEKLFF
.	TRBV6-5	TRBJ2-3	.	TGTGCCAGCAGTTACTTCCGCACAGATACGCAGTATTTT	CASSYFRTDTQYF